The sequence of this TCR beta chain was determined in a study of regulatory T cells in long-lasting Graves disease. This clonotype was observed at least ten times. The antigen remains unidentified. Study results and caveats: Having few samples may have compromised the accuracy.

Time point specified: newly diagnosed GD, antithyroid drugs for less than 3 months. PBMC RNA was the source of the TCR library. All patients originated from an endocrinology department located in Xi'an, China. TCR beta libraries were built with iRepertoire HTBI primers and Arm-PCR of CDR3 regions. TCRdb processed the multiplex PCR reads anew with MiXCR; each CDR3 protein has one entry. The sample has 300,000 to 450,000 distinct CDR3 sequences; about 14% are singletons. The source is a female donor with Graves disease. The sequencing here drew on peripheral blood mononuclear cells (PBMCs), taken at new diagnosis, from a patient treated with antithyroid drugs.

CDR3 coding DNA: TGCAGTGTTCTAGGAAGCTCCTACGAGCAGTACTTC. Translation: CSVLGSSYEQYF. The chain couples TRBV20-1 to TRBJ2-7; D is unclear. The CDR3 runs to 12 residues. The germline V and J ends were trimmed by 7 bases and 0 bases, with 10 bases remaining between them. Germline V gene lookup returns CDR1 DFQATT and CDR2 SNEGSKA (reference sequence).